Given below is one T cell receptor beta chain in context. This same CDR3 is encoded by further DNA sequences in the sample. Treatment described: oral pan-JAK inhibitor, 5-10 mg twice daily. Trimming removed 1 base from V and 2 bases from J, with 6 bases in between. Germline V CDR1 and CDR2: KGHSH, LQKENI. The CDR3 loop spans 13 amino acids. In each case, RNA was isolated and then reverse transcribed into cDNA as the sequencing template. Sequencing was performed with immunoSEQ multiplex PCR; in TCRdb, only in-frame clones are kept and a portion is missing. The sample has approximately 200,000 clones, 40% to 45% seen once. This record comes from a study of CD8+ T cells in alopecia areata. Study-level information: For treated patients, severity scores reflected the percentage of scalp area affected.

This clonotype was obtained from a human donor with alopecia areata. The chain carries TRBV18 and TRBJ2-7; no firm D call. The sample was CD4+ T cells sorted from blood, taken between weeks 36 and 40, from a patient treated with tofacitinib. CDR3: CASSPRAPYEQYF. CDR3 sequence (DNA): TGTGCCAGCTCACCACGTGCACCCTACGAGCAGTACTTC.